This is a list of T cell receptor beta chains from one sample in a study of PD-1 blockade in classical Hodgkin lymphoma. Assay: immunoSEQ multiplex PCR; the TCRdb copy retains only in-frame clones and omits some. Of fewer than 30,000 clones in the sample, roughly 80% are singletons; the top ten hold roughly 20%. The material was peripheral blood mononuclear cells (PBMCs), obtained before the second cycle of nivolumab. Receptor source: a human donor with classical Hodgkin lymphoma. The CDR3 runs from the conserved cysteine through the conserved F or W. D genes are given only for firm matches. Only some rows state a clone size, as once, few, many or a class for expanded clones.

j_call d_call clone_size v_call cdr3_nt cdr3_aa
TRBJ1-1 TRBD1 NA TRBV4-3 TGCGCCAGCAGCCACACAGGGGAGACTGAAGCTTTCTTT CASSHTGETEAFF
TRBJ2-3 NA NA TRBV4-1 TGCGCCAGCAGCCAAGTTCGCAGGGCACGAGGCACAGATACGCAGTATTTT CASSQVRRARGTDTQYF
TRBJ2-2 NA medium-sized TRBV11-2 TGTGCCAGCAGCTTAGCGTCTGGCCGAACGAACACCGGGGAGCTGTTTTTT CASSLASGRTNTGELFF
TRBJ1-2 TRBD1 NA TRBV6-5 TGTGCCAGCAGCCTACAGGGGGCAGGAGGCTACACCTTC CASSLQGAGGYTF
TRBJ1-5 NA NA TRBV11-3 TGTGCCAGCAGCTTAGATCAGGACGGGTCATGCCAGCCCCAGCATTTT CASSLDQDGSCQPQHF
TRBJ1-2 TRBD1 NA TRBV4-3 TGCGCCAGCAGCCAAGATATTACAGGGGGTACCTATGGCTACACCTTC CASSQDITGGTYGYTF
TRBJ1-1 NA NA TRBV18 TGTGCCAGCTCACGTGGACAGACCGAATTGAACACTGAAGCTTTCTTT CASSRGQTELNTEAFF
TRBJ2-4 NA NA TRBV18 TGTGCCAGCTCATCCGGTGGGGGTAGCATTCAGTACTTC CASSSGGGSIQYF
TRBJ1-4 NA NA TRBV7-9 TGTGCCAGCAGCTTAGGTTGGAGCAGGGATGAAAAACTGTTTTTT CASSLGWSRDEKLFF
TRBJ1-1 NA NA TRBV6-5 TGTGCCAGCGGCCGGGGGGGAAACACTGAAGCTTTCTTT CASGRGGNTEAFF
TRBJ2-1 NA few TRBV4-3 TGCGCCAGCAGCCTCCACGTCCAGGGAACCTACAATGAGCAGTTCTTC CASSLHVQGTYNEQFF
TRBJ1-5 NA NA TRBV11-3 TGTGCCAGCAGCACACAGGGTCAGCCCCAGCATTTT CASSTQGQPQHF
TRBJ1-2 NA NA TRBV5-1 TGCGCCAGCAGCTTCGGGGATGGTGAGAGCTACACCTTC CASSFGDGESYTF
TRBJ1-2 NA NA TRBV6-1 TGTGCCAGCATTGAAAGGGCCCTTCGTGGCTACACCTTC CASIERALRGYTF